This record concerns one TCR beta chain sequence. In the authors' methods: For nucleated cells, counts were estimated from reference gene primer amplification. TCRdb's table, derived via immunoSEQ multiplex PCR, lists solely in-frame clones and lacks some. D and trimming were read from the DNA, whereas the V and J calls and clone size are those reported in that table. This table has some 340,000 clones, over 70% appearing once. This entry belongs to a study of blood T cell repertoires in COVID-19. Study information: Some COVID-19 samples were acute and others convalescent; all came from the United States, Italy and Spain. The cDNA or gDNA used as material had been derived from T cells, B-cell-depleted T cells, or PBMCs.

The sample comprised peripheral blood. The clonotype comes from a man aged 25 to 45 with active or convalescent COVID-19.

CDR3 loop: CASSLRLAASYEQYF. In nucleotides, the CDR3 is TGTGCCAGCAGTTTACGACTAGCGGCCTCCTACGAGCAGTACTTC. This sequence joins TRBV27 and TRBJ2-7, with 9 bases fitting TRBD2. Per germline, CDR1 MNHEY and CDR2 SMNVEV (reference sequence). The CDR3 is 15 residues long. V lost 2 bases, J lost 0 bases, and 2 bases stayed unmatched.